A single TCR beta chain is shown here with its context. The antigen is undetermined. These donors, healthy bone marrow donors, were studied. A multiplex PCR was run with 60 Vbeta primers and 13 Jbeta primers. The data were produced by immunoSEQ multiplex PCR, yet TCRdb's version contains in-frame clones alone and is incomplete. The table has 140,000 to 150,000 clones, approximately 63% seen once. This sample was taken from a study of cytomegalovirus exposure and HLA in healthy donors. General study findings and limits: An analysis was carried out at a later point. It showed that HLA-associated TCR beta chains were more clonally expanded than equally common non-associated chains.

Germline-derived CDR1 and CDR2 are MDHEN and SYDVKM. The CDR3 is 15 residues long. Trimming pared 4 bases from V and 3 bases from J, leaving 15 bases between. The chain carries TRBV28 and TRBJ1-2; D call uncertain. This clonotype was obtained from a woman in her fifties or sixties in good health and CMV-seropositive. The sample consisted of PBMCs. CDR3 region: CASSSPSERYYGYTF. Here the CDR3 DNA reads TGTGCCAGCAGTTCCCCCTCCGAGAGATACTATGGCTACACCTTC.